This TCR beta chain is drawn from a study of shared clonotypes between healthy human individuals. Whole-study findings and limits: A handful of donors shared approximately 5% of their naive CD4 clonotypes. Generation probability values for non-shared clonotypes were lower than those for clonotypes shared by all four donors.

Naivety among CD8 cells was defined by CD45RO negativity and positive CCR7 selection, thereby excluding terminally differentiated effector memory CD45RA+ cells. The CDR3 sequence is 16 residues long. Deletions cut 1 base from V and 2 bases from J, with 14 bases between. CDR1 is SEHNR and CDR2 is FQNEAQ in the germline V gene (reference sequence). Produced via immunoSEQ multiplex PCR; TCRdb's table is partial and in-frame only. Here the sample spans hundreds of thousands of clones, approximately 96% being singletons. In its sample, this clone was seen a few times. Its antigen is not identified. This TCR was sampled from a woman between 25 and 40 years old in good health. The chain is built from TRBV7-9 and TRBJ2-5; D possibly matches TRBD1 or TRBD2 (5 bases each). The sample consisted of naive CD8+ T cells sorted from blood. Written as DNA, the CDR3 is TGTGCCAGCAGCTTAGGGGACCGCCGGTGGCAAGAGACCCAGTACTTC. It specifies CASSLGDRRWQETQYF.